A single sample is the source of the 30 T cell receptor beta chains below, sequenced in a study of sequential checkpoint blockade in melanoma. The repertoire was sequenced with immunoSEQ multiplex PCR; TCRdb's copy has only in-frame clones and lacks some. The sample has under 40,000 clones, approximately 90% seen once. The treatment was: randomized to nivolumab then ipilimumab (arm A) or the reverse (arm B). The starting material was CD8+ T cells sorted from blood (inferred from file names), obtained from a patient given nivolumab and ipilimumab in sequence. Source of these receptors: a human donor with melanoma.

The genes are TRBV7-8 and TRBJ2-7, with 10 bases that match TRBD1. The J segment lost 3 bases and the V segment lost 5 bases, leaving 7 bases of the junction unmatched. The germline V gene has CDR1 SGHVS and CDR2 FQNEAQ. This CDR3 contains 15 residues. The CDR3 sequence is CASSLRQGANYEQYF. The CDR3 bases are TGTGCCAGCAGCCTTCGACAGGGGGCGAACTACGAGCAGTACTTC. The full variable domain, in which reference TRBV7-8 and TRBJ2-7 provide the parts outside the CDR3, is GAGVSQSPRYKVAKRGQDVALRCDPISGHVSLFWYQQALGQGPEFLTYFQNEAQLDKSGLPSDRFFAERPEGSVSTLKIQRTQQEDSAVYLCASSLRQGANYEQYFGPGTRLTVT.

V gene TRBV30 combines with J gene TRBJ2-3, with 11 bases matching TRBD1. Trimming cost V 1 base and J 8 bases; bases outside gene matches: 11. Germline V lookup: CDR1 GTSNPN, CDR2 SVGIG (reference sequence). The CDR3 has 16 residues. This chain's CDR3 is CAWSALAGTGGGTQYF. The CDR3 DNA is TGTGCCTGGAGTGCCCTAGCCGGGACAGGGGGAGGTACGCAGTATTTT.

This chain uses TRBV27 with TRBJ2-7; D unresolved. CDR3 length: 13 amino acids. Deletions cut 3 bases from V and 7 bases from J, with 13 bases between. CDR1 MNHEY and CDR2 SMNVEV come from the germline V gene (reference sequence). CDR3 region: CASSFHGGREQYF. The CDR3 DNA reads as TGTGCCAGCAGTTTCCACGGCGGCCGGGAGCAGTACTTC.

CDR3 DNA: TGTGCCAGCAGCTTAAACCCGGGACTAGCAATCAATGAGCAGTTCTTC. It yields the protein CASSLNPGLAINEQFF. The chain links TRBV7-3 to TRBJ2-1; 9 bases are a match to TRBD2. Germline CDR1 is SGHTA and CDR2 is FQGTGA. The ends lost 1 base at V and 6 bases at J; junction bases unmatched: 7. This CDR3 contains 16 residues.

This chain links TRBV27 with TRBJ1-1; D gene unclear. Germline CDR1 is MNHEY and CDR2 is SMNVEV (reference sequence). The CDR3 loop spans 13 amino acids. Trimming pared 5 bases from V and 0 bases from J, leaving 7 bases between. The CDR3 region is CASSATVNTEAFF. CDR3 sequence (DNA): TGTGCCAGCAGTGCAACAGTGAACACTGAAGCTTTCTTT.

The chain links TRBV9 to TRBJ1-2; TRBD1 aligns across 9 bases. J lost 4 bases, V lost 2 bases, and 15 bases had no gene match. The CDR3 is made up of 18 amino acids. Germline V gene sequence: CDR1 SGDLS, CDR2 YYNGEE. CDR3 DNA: TGTGCCAGCAGCGTCGACCAATTAACAGGGGGCGCCGGCTATGGCTACACCTTC. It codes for CASSVDQLTGGAGYGYTF.

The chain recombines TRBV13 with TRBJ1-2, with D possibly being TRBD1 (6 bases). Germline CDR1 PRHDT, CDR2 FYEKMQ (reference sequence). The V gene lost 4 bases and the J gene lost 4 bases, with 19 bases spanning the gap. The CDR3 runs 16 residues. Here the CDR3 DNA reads TGTGCCAGCAGCTCCGGGGGCGGGGGCCCACGCTATGGCTACACCTTC. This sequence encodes CASSSGGGGPRYGYTF. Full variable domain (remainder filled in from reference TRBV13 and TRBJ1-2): AAGVIQSPRHLIKEKRETATLKCYPIPRHDTVYWYQQGPGQDPQFLISFYEKMQSDKGSIPDRFSAQQFSDYHSELNMSSLELGDSALYFCASSSGGGGPRYGYTFGSGTRLTVV.

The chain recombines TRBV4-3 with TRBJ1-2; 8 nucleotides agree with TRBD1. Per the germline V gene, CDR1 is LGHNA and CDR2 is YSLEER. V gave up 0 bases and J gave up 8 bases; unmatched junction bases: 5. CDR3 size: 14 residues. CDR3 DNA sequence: TGCGCCAGCAGCCAAGATCAGGGGGCGCTGGGCTACACCTTC. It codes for CASSQDQGALGYTF.

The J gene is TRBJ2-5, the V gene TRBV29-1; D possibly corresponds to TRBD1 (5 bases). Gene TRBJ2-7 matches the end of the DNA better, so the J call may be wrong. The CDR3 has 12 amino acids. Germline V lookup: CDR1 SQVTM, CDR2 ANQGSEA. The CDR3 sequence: CSGATVNYEQYF. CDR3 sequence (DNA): TGCAGCGGTGCGACAGTTAACTACGAGCAGTACTTC.

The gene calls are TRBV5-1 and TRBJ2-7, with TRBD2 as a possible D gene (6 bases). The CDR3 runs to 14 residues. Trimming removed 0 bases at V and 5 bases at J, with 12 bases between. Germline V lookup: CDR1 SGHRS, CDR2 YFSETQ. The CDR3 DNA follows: TGCGCCAGCAGCTTGGGCCCCGGAGGGGACGAGCAGTACGTC. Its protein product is CASSLGPGGDEQYV.

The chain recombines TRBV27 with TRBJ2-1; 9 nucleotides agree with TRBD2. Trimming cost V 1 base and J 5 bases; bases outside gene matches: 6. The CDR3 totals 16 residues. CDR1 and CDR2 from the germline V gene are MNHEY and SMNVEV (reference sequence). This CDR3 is CASSLWASGIDNEQFF. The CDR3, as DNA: TGTGCCAGCAGTTTATGGGCTAGCGGGATAGACAATGAGCAGTTCTTC.

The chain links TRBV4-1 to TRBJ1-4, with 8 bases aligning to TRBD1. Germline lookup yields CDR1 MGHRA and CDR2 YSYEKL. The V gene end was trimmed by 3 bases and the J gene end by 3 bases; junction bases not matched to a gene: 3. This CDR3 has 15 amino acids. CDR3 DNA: TGCGCCAGCAGCCAGCCGACAGGGGCTAATGAAAAACTGTTTTTT. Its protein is CASSQPTGANEKLFF.

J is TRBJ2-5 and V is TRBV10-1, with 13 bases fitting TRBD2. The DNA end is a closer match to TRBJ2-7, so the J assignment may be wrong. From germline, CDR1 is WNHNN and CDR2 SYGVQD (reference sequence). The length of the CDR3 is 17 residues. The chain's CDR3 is CASSRLAGGPKTYEQYF. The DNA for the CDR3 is TGCGCCAGCAGTAGACTAGCGGGAGGTCCCAAAACCTACGAGCAGTACTTC.

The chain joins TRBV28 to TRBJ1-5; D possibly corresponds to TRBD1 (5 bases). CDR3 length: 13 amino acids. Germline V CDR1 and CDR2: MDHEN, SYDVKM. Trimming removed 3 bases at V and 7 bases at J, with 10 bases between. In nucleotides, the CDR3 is TGTGCCAGCAGTTTTAAAGGGGCCCAGCCCCAGCATTTT. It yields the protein CASSFKGAQPQHF.

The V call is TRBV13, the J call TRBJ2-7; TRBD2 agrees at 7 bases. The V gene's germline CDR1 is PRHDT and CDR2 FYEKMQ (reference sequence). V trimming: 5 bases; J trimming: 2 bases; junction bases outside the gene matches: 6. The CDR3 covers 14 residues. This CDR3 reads CASSRGSLAYEQYF. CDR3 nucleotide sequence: TGTGCCAGCAGCCGCGGGAGTTTGGCCTACGAGCAGTACTTC.

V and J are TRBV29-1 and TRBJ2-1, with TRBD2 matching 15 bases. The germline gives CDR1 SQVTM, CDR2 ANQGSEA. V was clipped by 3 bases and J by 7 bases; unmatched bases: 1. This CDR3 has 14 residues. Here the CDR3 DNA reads TGCAGCGTTGAGGGACTAGCGGGAGGTAATGAGCAGTTCTTC. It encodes CSVEGLAGGNEQFF.

CDR3 nucleotides: TGTGCCAGCAGCGTATCTGGGACTAGCGCTTACAATGAGCAGTTCTTC. Translation gives CASSVSGTSAYNEQFF. The genes are TRBV9 and TRBJ2-1; TRBD2 matches 10 bases. J gave up 4 bases and V 1 base, and 5 bases lay outside the gene matches. Germline V CDR1 and CDR2: SGDLS, YYNGEE. CDR3 size: 16 residues.

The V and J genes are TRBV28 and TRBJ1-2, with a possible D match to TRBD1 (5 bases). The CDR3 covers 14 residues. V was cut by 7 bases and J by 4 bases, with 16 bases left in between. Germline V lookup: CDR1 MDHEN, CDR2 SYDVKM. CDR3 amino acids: CASTSLTGLYGYTF. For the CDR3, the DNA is TGTGCCAGCACCTCATTAACGGGACTCTATGGCTACACCTTC.

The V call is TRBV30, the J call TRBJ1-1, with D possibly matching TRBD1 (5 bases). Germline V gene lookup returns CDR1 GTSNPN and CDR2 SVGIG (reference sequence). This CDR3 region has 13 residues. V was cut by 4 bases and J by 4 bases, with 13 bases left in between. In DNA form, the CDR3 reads TGTGCCTGGACATATACGGGGGGCACTGAAGCTTTCTTT. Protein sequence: CAWTYTGGTEAFF. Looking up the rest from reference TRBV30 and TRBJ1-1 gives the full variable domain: SQTIHQWPATLVQPVGSPLSLECTVEGTSNPNLYWYRQAAGRGLQLLFYSVGIGQISSEVPQNLSASRPQDRQFILSSKKLLLSDSGFYLCAWTYTGGTEAFFGQGTRLTVV.

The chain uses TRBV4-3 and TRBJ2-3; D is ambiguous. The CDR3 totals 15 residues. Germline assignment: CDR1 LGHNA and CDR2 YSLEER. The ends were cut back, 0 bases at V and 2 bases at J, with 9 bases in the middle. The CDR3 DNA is TGCGCCAGCAGCCAAGATGCACAGAACACAGATACGCAGTATTTT. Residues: CASSQDAQNTDTQYF.

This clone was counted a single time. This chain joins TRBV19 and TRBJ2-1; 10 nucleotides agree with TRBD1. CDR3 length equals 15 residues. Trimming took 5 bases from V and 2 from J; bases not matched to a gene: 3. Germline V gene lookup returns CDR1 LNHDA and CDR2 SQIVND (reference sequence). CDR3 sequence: CASSFGQGAYNEQFF. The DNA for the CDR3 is TGTGCCAGTAGTTTCGGACAGGGGGCCTACAATGAGCAGTTCTTC. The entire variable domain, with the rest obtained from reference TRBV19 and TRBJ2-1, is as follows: DGGITQSPKYLFRKEGQNVTLSCEQNLNHDAMYWYRQDPGQGLRLIYYSQIVNDFQKGDIAEGYSVSREKKESFPLTVTSAQKNPTAFYLCASSFGQGAYNEQFFGPGTRLTVL.

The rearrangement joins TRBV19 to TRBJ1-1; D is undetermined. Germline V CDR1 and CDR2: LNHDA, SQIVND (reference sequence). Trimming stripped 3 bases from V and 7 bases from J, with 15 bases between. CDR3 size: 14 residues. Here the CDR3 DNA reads TGTGCCAGTAGTATCCCCGGGGTAACCCTTGAAGCTTTCTTT. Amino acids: CASSIPGVTLEAFF.

The DNA of the CDR3 is TGTGCCAGCAGCAGACCAGCGGATGAGCAGTTCTTC. This translates into CASSRPADEQFF. The V and J genes are TRBV9 and TRBJ2-1, with D possibly TRBD2 on 5 matching bases. V was trimmed by 4 bases and J by 8 bases, leaving 10 bases between them. CDR3 size: 12 residues. Germline loops: CDR1 SGDLS, CDR2 YYNGEE. The whole variable domain, remainder taken from reference TRBV9 and TRBJ2-1, is DSGVTQTPKHLITATGQRVTLRCSPRSGDLSVYWYQQSLDQGLQFLIQYYNGEERAKGNILERFSAQQFPDLHSELNLSSLELGDSALYFCASSRPADEQFFGPGTRLTVL.

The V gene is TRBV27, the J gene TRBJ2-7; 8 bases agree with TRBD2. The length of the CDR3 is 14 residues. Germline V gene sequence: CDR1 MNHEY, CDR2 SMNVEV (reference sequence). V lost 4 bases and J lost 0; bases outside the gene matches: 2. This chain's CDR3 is CASSYGTSSYEQYF. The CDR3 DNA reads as TGTGCCAGCAGTTACGGGACTAGCTCCTACGAGCAGTACTTC.

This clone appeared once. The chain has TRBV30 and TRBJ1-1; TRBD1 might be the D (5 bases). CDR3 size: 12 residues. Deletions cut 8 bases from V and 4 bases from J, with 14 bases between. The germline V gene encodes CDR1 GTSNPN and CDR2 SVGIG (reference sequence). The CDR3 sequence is CAHHGGITEAFF. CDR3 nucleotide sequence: TGTGCCCACCACGGGGGAATCACTGAAGCTTTCTTT.

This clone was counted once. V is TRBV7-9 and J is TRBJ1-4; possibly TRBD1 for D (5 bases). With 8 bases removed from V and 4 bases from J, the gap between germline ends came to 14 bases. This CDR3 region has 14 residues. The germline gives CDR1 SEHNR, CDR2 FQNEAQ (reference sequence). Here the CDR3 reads CASGTGTLNEKLFF. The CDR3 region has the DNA TGTGCCAGCGGAACCGGGACTCTTAATGAAAAACTGTTTTTT.

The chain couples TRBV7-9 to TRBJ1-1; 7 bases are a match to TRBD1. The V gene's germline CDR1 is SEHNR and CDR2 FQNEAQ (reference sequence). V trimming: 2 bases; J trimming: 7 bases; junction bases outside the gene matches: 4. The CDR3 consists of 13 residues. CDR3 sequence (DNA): TGTGCCAGCAGCTTACAGACAGGGCTTGAAGCTTTCTTT. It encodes CASSLQTGLEAFF.

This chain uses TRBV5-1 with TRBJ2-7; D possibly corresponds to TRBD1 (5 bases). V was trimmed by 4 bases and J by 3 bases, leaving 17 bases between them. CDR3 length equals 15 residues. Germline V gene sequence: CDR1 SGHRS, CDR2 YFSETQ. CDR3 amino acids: CASSENRLGHYEQYV. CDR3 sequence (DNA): TGCGCCAGCAGCGAGAACAGGTTAGGCCACTACGAGCAGTACGTC.

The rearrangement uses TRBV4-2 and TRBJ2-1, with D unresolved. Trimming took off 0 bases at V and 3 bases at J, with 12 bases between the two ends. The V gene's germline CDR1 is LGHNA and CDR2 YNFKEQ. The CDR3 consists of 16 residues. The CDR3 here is CASSQEGVKLYNEQFF. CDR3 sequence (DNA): TGTGCCAGCAGCCAAGAAGGAGTCAAACTCTACAATGAGCAGTTCTTC.

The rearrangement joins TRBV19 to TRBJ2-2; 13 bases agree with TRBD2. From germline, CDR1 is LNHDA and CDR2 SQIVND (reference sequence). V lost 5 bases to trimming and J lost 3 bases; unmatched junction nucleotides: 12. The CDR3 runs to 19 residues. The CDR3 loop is CASSDQSGTSGDYTGELFF. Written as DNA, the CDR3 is TGTGCCAGTAGTGACCAGTCCGGGACTAGCGGGGATTACACCGGGGAGCTGTTTTTT. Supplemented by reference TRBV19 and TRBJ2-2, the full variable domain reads DGGITQSPKYLFRKEGQNVTLSCEQNLNHDAMYWYRQDPGQGLRLIYYSQIVNDFQKGDIAEGYSVSREKKESFPLTVTSAQKNPTAFYLCASSDQSGTSGDYTGELFFGEGSRLTVL.